The 16 T cell receptor beta chains below all came from one sample that was sequenced in a study of CD8+CD57+ T cells in acquired aplastic anemia. TCR beta VDJ and CDR3 profiles were obtained from a genomic DNA template. TCRdb reprocessed the reads with MiXCR, giving one entry per CDR3 protein. The sample records about 160,000 distinct CDR3 sequences, roughly 45% being singletons. The sample was sorted CD4+, CD8+, or CD8+CD57+ T cells (not recorded which) from PBMCs. The receptors come from a human donor in good health.

The chain employs TRBV10-3 and TRBJ1-4; the D gene is possibly TRBD1 (5 bases). V lost 5 bases and J lost 6, with 10 bases in between. Germline CDR1 ENHRY, CDR2 SYGVKD. The CDR3 extends over 13 amino acids. CDR3 bases: TGTGCCATCAGTAAGGGGAGTTATGAAAAACTGTTTTTT. Its translation: CAISKGSYEKLFF.

To note about this clonotype: The germline gene is not matched at one end of the junction; a read error may be the cause. This chain uses TRBV7-9 with TRBJ2-7; D ambiguous. CDR3 size: 13 residues. Looked up from germline, CDR1 is SEHNR and CDR2 is FQNEAQ (reference sequence). CDR3 sequence: CAGSPQVNYEQYF. Here the CDR3 DNA reads TGTGCCGGCAGCCCCCAGGTTAACTACGAGCAGTACTTC.

In this sample, this clonotype turned up many times. This sequence joins TRBV4-1 and TRBJ2-1; D possibly matches TRBD1 or TRBD2 (5 bases each). The V gene's germline CDR1 is MGHRA and CDR2 YSYEKL. Trimming took 1 base from V and 5 from J, leaving 12 bases between them. This CDR3 is 15 amino acids long. DNA of the CDR3: TGCGCCAGCAGCCAAGGACTGTCGGGGCACAATGAGCAGTTCTTC. It yields the protein CASSQGLSGHNEQFF.

In regard to this clonotype: Mismatch with germline at one junction end may stem from a read error. The chain is built from TRBV19 and TRBJ1-1; D perhaps matches TRBD1 (5 bases). This CDR3 region has 14 residues. Germline CDR1 and CDR2: LNHDA and SQIVND (reference sequence). CDR3 sequence: CASSIQGLKTEAFF. DNA of the CDR3: TGTGCCAGTAGTATACAGGGCCTGAAAACTGAAGCTTTCTTT. The entire variable domain, with the rest obtained from reference TRBV19 and TRBJ1-1, is as follows: DGGITQSPKYLFRKEGQNVTLSCEQNLNHDAMYWYRQDPGQGLRLIYYSQIVNDFQKGDIAEGYSVSREKKESFPLTVTSAQKNPTAFYLCASSIQGLKTEAFFGQGTRLTVV.

There are many counts of this clonotype. V usage is TRBV10-3 and J usage is TRBJ2-7; 8 nucleotides align to TRBD2. Germline values: CDR1 ENHRY, CDR2 SYGVKD. This CDR3 region has 14 residues. V dropped 3 bases and J dropped 0; count of bases not matched to a gene: 1. CDR3 protein: CAISESGGSYEQYF. CDR3 in DNA: TGTGCCATCAGTGAAAGCGGGGGCTCCTACGAGCAGTACTTC.

This clonotype has ten or more counts. This sequence joins TRBV7-9 and TRBJ1-6; 7 bases align to TRBD1. The CDR3 is 14 amino acids. The V gene's germline CDR1 is SEHNR and CDR2 FQNEAQ (reference sequence). V trimming: 5 bases; J trimming: 7 bases; junction bases outside the gene matches: 5. The CDR3 nucleotides are TGTGCCAGCAGCCCAGCGGACAGGAATTCACCCCTCCACTTT. It translates to CASSPADRNSPLHF.

V gene TRBV19 combines with J gene TRBJ1-4, with D perhaps TRBD1 (6 bases). In germline, CDR1 is LNHDA, CDR2 SQIVND (reference sequence). Between the trimmed V and J ends, which lost 1 base and 8 bases, there was a span of 11 bases. CDR3 length: 14 residues. CDR3 protein: CASSIADSAEKLFF. The CDR3 nucleotides are TGTGCCAGTAGTATAGCGGACAGTGCCGAAAAACTGTTTTTT.

V is TRBV11-1 and J is TRBJ2-7; 11 bases are a match to TRBD2. The germline V gene encodes CDR1 SGHAT and CDR2 FQDESV (reference sequence). This CDR3 is built from 17 residues. The V and J ends lost 1 base and 3 bases, in that order; junction bases with no gene match: 8. The CDR3 DNA sequence: TGTGCCAGCAGCTTAGGCGGTAGCGGGAGGGATGTCTACGAGCAGTACTTC. It yields the protein CASSLGGSGRDVYEQYF.

This clonotype appeared many times. J is TRBJ2-1 and V is TRBV7-3; D is possibly TRBD2 (5 bases). V was trimmed by 1 base and J by 9 bases, leaving 13 bases between them. This CDR3 region has 14 residues. Germline values: CDR1 SGHTA, CDR2 FQGTGA. The CDR3 bases are TGTGCCAGCAGCTTAAATCTAGCTTCGGGTGAGCAGTTCTTC. This encodes CASSLNLASGEQFF.

The rearrangement links TRBV10-3 to TRBJ1-2; D unclear. The CDR3 is 11 amino acids. V lost 0 bases and J lost 6, with 2 bases in between. From germline, CDR1 is ENHRY and CDR2 SYGVKD. The CDR3 DNA is TGTGCCATCAGTGAGTCGCATGGCTACACCTTC. Its protein product is CAISESHGYTF.

This clonotype was seen many times. At one end, the junction sequence differs from germline, possibly due to a read error. V is TRBV2 and J is TRBJ2-3; D gene ambiguous. The germline V gene has CDR1 SNHLY and CDR2 FYNNEI. The CDR3 has 12 residues. The CDR3 DNA reads TGTACCAGCAGTGAGCGCACAGATACGCAGTATTTT. Translated: CTSSERTDTQYF.

On this clonotype: A much larger clone is a single base away; this may be a read error. V is TRBV7-9 and J is TRBJ1-6; D gene uncertain. V was cut by 3 bases and J by 9 bases, with 12 bases left in between. The CDR3 is made up of 14 amino acids. The germline gives CDR1 SEHNR, CDR2 FQNEAQ (reference sequence). CDR3 coding DNA: TGTGCCAGCAGCTTGAGTCTGGGGATTTCACCCCTCCACTTT. Residues: CASSLSLGISPLHF.

This clonotype has just a few counts. The V and J genes are TRBV15 and TRBJ2-1; the D gene is possibly TRBD1 (5 bases). Between the trimmed V and J ends, which lost 8 bases and 6 bases, there was a span of 23 bases. This CDR3 has 16 residues. CDR1 and CDR2 from the germline V gene are LNHNV and YYDKDF (reference sequence). This CDR3 reads CATSDGRQMTGNEQFF. The CDR3 DNA sequence: TGTGCCACCTCGGATGGAAGACAGATGACGGGCAATGAGCAGTTCTTC. The full variable domain, completed using reference TRBV15 and TRBJ2-1, is DAMVIQNPRYQVTQFGKPVTLSCSQTLNHNVMYWYQQKSSQAPKLLFHYYDKDFNNEADTPDNFQSRRPNTSFCFLDIRSPGLGDTAMYLCATSDGRQMTGNEQFFGPGTRLTVL.

This clonotype appeared a single time. The chain joins TRBV20-1 to TRBJ1-1, with D unresolved. V lost 0 bases and J 11 bases, leaving 10 bases between the germline ends. This CDR3 comprises 11 residues. Germline V lookup: CDR1 DFQATT, CDR2 SNEGSKA (reference sequence). The CDR3 bases are TGCAGTGCTAGAGAAACCAACCGGGCTTTCTTT. It translates to CSARETNRAFF.

This chain joins TRBV24-1 and TRBJ2-2, with D tentatively TRBD2 (5 bases). This CDR3 spans 14 amino acids. Per the germline V gene, CDR1 is KGHDR and CDR2 is SFDVKD. V was pared by 4 bases and J by 8 bases, with 13 bases between. The CDR3 DNA is TGTGCCACCAGTGACCCCTCTTCGGGAGGGGAGCTGTTTTTT. It codes for CATSDPSSGGELFF.

J is TRBJ1-2 and V is TRBV6-4; 8 bases are shared with TRBD1. This CDR3 contains 13 residues. The germline gives CDR1 MRHNA, CDR2 SNTAGT. Trimming removed 6 bases from V and 8 bases from J; junction bases left unmatched: 8. DNA of the CDR3: TGTGCCAGCAGGGACAGGGAAAGTGACGGCTACACCTTC. Protein product: CASRDRESDGYTF.